This is a list of T cell receptor beta chains from one sample in a study of T cells in Graves' hyperthyroidism and ophthalmopathy. TCRdb independently ran MiXCR on the multiplex PCR reads; one entry per CDR3 protein. The data contain about 480,000 distinct CDR3 sequences, approximately 23% of them seen just once; the ten biggest clones take up about 53%. Sequenced: blood. The receptor source for this set is a woman in her 70s with Graves' ophthalmopathy. Each CDR3 is given with its conserved first and last residue. Each record gives: V gene, clone size, D gene, J gene, CDR3 DNA, CDR3 protein. The D gene is left open where the match is weak. Only some rows state a clone size, as once, few, many or a class for expanded clones.

>TRBV29-1|NA|TRBD2|TRBJ2-1
TGCAGCGCTAGGACTAGCGAACGATATTACAATGAGCAGTTCTTC
CSARTSERYYNEQFF
>TRBV6-1|NA|TRBD2|TRBJ2-1
TGTGCCAGCAGTGAGAGGACTAGCGGCAATGAGCAGTTCTTC
CASSERTSGNEQFF
>TRBV5-6|NA|TRBD2|TRBJ2-1
TGTGCCAGCAGCTCCGGACTAGCGGGACGGAATGAGCAGTTCTTC
CASSSGLAGRNEQFF
>TRBV30|many|NA|TRBJ1-1
TGTGCCTATAACCCGGGGGGGACAGCTTTCTTT
CAYNPGGTAFF
>TRBV2|many|TRBD1|TRBJ2-7
TGTGCCAGCAGTTCAGACAGGGGTTACTCCTACGAGCAGTACTTC
CASSSDRGYSYEQYF
>TRBV10-2|NA|NA|TRBJ2-2
TGCGCCAGCAGTTCGATTAGCTACACCGGGGAGCTGTTTTTT
CASSSISYTGELFF
>TRBV19|NA|NA|TRBJ1-2
TGTGCCAGTAGGAAAGAAAAGACAGGATACTATGGCTACACCTTC
CASRKEKTGYYGYTF
>TRBV9|few|NA|TRBJ2-7
TGTGCCAGCAGCGTACGTCCGGGACACGACTACGAGCAGTACTTC
CASSVRPGHDYEQYF
>TRBV20-1|few|NA|TRBJ2-3
TGCAGTGCTAGATTGGCAGCTGGACTCACAGATACGCAGTATTTT
CSARLAAGLTDTQYF
>TRBV6-1|few|TRBD1|TRBJ1-3
TGTGCCAGCAGCCTCAGGGGGCGTTCGGGAAACACCATATATTTT
CASSLRGRSGNTIYF
>TRBV2|many|NA|TRBJ1-4
TGTGCCAGCAGGACCGGGACGGCTAATGAAAAACTGTTTTTT
CASRTGTANEKLFF
>TRBV5-4|NA|NA|TRBJ2-5
TGTGCCAGCAGTCCACGACTAGAAGAGACCCAGTACTTC
CASSPRLEETQYF
>TRBV2|NA|NA|TRBJ2-7
TGCGCCAGCAGCCAAGCTTTCGGACGGATGTCCTACGAGCAGTACTTC
CASSQAFGRMSYEQYF
>TRBV12-3/TRBV12-4|many|NA|TRBJ1-1
TGTGCCAGCAGCTACAGGGCTCTTCCTGAAGCTTTCTTT
CASSYRALPEAFF
>TRBV7-8|NA|NA|TRBJ1-5
TGCGCCAGCAGCCAAGAATCCCGGAATCAGCCCCAGCATTTT
CASSQESRNQPQHF
>TRBV5-1|few|NA|TRBJ2-2
TGCGCCAGCAGCCCGACAGTGGGAAACACCGGGGAGCTGTTTTTT
CASSPTVGNTGELFF